These T cell receptor beta chains were read from a single sample in a study of blood T cell repertoires in COVID-19. Measured with immunoSEQ multiplex PCR; TCRdb has only the in-frame clones, and not every one. Seen here are 89,000 or so clones, over 90% observed once, and the top ten hold almost 4.5%. Sequencing was done on a sample of peripheral blood. These receptors were collected from a human donor with active COVID-19. The donor label of this sample is uncertain. The CDR3 runs from the conserved cysteine through the conserved F or W. The D gene is left open where the match is weak. The size field is filled for only some rows; it gives once, few, many or a size class.

clone_size	j_call	v_call	d_call	cdr3_nt	cdr3_aa
.	TRBJ1-4	TRBV11-2	.	TGTGCCAGCAGCCTTCGTTTTGGGAGTGGGGAAAAACTGTTTTTT	CASSLRFGSGEKLFF
.	TRBJ2-1	TRBV3-1/TRBV3-2	TRBD2	TGTGCCAGCAGTCGCGGGGGGCCCCCCAATGAGCAGTTCTTC	CASSRGGPPNEQFF
.	TRBJ2-3	TRBV24-1	TRBD1	TGTGCCACCAGTGATCCGGGACAGGGGATCACGGTCACAGATACGCAGTATTTT	CATSDPGQGITVTDTQYF
.	TRBJ2-2	TRBV10-3	.	TGTGCCATCACCACCCACAGGGACTATAACACCGGGGAGCTGTTTTTT	CAITTHRDYNTGELFF
.	TRBJ2-7	TRBV21-1	.	TGTGCCAGCAGCAAACAGTGCGACAGAACCCTCTACGAGCAGTACTTC	CASSKQCDRTLYEQYF
once	TRBJ1-2	TRBV20-1	TRBD1	TGCAGTGCATCGACAGGGAATGGCTACACCTTC	CSASTGNGYTF
.	TRBJ2-5	TRBV6-5	TRBD2	TGTGCCAGCACCATTCCGGGAGGTGAGACCCAGTACTTC	CASTIPGGETQYF
.	TRBJ2-1	TRBV15	TRBD1	TGTGCCACCAGCAGGACAGGGGGCTTCAATGAGCAGTTCTTC	CATSRTGGFNEQFF
.	TRBJ1-2	TRBV7-8	.	TGTGCCAGCAGCTGGGGGGGACATGCGAACTATGGCTACACCTTC	CASSWGGHANYGYTF
.	TRBJ2-1	TRBV7-9	TRBD2	TGTGCCAGCAGCTTAGCTCTAGCGGGAGGTGGCGCTGAGCAGTTCTTC	CASSLALAGGGAEQFF
once	TRBJ2-7	TRBV5-1	TRBD1	TGCGCCAGCAGCTTGGCAGGGGGCGAGCAGTACTTC	CASSLAGGEQYF
.	TRBJ1-1	TRBV7-2	.	TGTGCCAGCAGCTTAGAGAGCCGTGTGAACACTGAAGCTTTCTTT	CASSLESRVNTEAFF
.	TRBJ1-1	TRBV7-9	TRBD1	TGTGCCAGCAGCTTAGGAGACAGGGGTTATACCGCTGAAGCTTTCTTT	CASSLGDRGYTAEAFF
.	TRBJ1-5	TRBV4-3	TRBD1	TGCGCCAGCAGCCAAGAGGTTGGGGACAGGTATCAGCCCCAGCATTTT	CASSQEVGDRYQPQHF
.	TRBJ2-1	TRBV7-2	.	TGTGCCAGCAGCTTAGCGGGAGCCAATGAGCAGTTCTTC	CASSLAGANEQFF
few	TRBJ2-5	TRBV7-2	TRBD2	TGTGCCAGCAGCTTAGCAGCGGGAGGACGGGAGACCCAGTACTTC	CASSLAAGGRETQYF
.	TRBJ2-7	TRBV11-2	TRBD2	TGTGCCAGCAGCTTAGATAGCGGGGGGCTCCTCTACGAGCAGTACTTC	CASSLDSGGLLYEQYF
.	TRBJ1-1	TRBV18	.	TGTGCCAGCTCCCCAGGAGTGCCTGAAGCTTTCTTT	CASSPGVPEAFF
.	TRBJ2-1	TRBV12-1	.	TGTGCCAGCAGCTTGAGTCTTGGGTCTAGCGACGGAATTCGTGTCAATGAGCAGTTCTTC	CASSLSLGSSDGIRVNEQFF
.	TRBJ2-1	TRBV13	.	TGTGCCAGCAGCTTAGGAGCACTAGGTGAGCAGTTCTTC	CASSLGALGEQFF
.	TRBJ1-4	TRBV7-6	.	TGTGCCAGCAGCTTATCCGGGCCCGGGGCAACTAATGAAAAACTGTTTTTT	CASSLSGPGATNEKLFF
.	TRBJ2-7	TRBV5-4	.	TGTGCCAGCAGCTTTCGGCAGGGGTCCTCCTACGAGCAGTACTTC	CASSFRQGSSYEQYF
.	TRBJ2-7	TRBV28	TRBD2	TGTGCCAGCAGATCGCCGGGACTAGCGGCCCGCTACGAGCAGTACTTC	CASRSPGLAARYEQYF
.	TRBJ2-5	TRBV7-8	TRBD2	TGTGCCAGCAGCTCACCCCCTAGCGGGGGCCTACAAGAGACCCAGTACTTC	CASSSPPSGGLQETQYF
.	TRBJ2-7	TRBV28	TRBD1	TGTGCCAGCAGCCCTCGCGCAGGGGGCACCTACGAGCAGTACTTC	CASSPRAGGTYEQYF
.	TRBJ2-1	TRBV7-9	TRBD2	TGTGCCAGCAGCTCTACTAGCGGGACCTCCTACAATGAGCAGTTCTTC	CASSSTSGTSYNEQFF
.	TRBJ1-2	TRBV6-5	.	TGTGCCAGCAGTTACTCGGGGGCGCTTCCTAACTATGGCTACACCTTC	CASSYSGALPNYGYTF
.	TRBJ2-3	TRBV2	TRBD2	TGTGCCAGCAGTTGGTCTAGCGGGGGGTCAGATACGCAGTATTTT	CASSWSSGGSDTQYF